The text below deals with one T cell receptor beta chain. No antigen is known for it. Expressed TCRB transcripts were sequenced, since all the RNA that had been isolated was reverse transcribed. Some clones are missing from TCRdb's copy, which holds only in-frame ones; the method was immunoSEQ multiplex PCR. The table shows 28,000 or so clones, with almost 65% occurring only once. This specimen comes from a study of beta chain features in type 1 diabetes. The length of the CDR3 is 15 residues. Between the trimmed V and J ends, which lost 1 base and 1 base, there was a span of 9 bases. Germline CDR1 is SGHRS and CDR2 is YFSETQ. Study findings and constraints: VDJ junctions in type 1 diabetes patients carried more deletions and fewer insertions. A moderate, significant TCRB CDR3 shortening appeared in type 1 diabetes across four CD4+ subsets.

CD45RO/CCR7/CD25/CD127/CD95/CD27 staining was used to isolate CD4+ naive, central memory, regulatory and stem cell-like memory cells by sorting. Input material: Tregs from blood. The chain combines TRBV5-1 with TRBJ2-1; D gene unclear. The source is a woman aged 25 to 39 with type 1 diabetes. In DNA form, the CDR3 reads TGCGCCAGCAGCTTGAGTATCCAGTCCTACAATGAGCAGTTCTTC. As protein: CASSLSIQSYNEQFF.